This T cell receptor (beta chain) was found in a study of T-cell memory formation after mild COVID-19. The overall study: The two donors had largely donor-specific TCR clusters.

TCRdb reprocessed the 5' RACE reads via MiXCR and lists one record per CDR3 protein. The repertoire holds roughly 340,000 distinct CDR3 sequences, 20% to 25% seen once, with roughly a fifth in the top ten. Germline CDR1 is SGHRS and CDR2 is YFSETQ. The CDR3 has 14 residues. Losses at the gene ends were 0 bases for V and 6 bases for J; bases not matched to a gene: 3. This clonotype was seen more than once but under ten times. The source of this sequence is a man younger than 35 who had mild COVID-19 (a few samples of this study predate the infection). Cell type and time point are not known. The source material was PBMCs or a T cell subset sorted from them (not recorded which). The gene calls are TRBV5-1 and TRBJ1-2; 9 bases agree with TRBD1. CDR3 coding DNA: TGCGCCAGCAGCTTGGGGGACAGGGAGAATGGCTACACCTTC. Translation: CASSLGDRENGYTF.